These 5 T cell receptor beta chains were all obtained from the same sample, sequenced in a study of cytomegalovirus exposure and HLA in healthy donors. Assay: immunoSEQ multiplex PCR; the TCRdb copy retains only in-frame clones and omits some. The repertoire consists of 130,000 to 150,000 clones, with roughly four fifths occurring once and the leading ten covering almost 1.5%. Source material: PBMCs. These receptors were taken from a woman aged 30 to 39 in good health and CMV-seronegative.

The rearrangement joins TRBV7-2 to TRBJ1-3, with 7 bases fitting TRBD1. This CDR3 comprises 16 residues. J gave up 0 bases and V 2 bases, and 4 bases lay outside the gene matches. Germline CDR1 reads SGHTA; CDR2 reads FQGNSA. CDR3 sequence: CASSLNRGPSGNTIYF. The CDR3 DNA reads TGTGCCAGCAGCTTAAACAGGGGACCCTCTGGAAACACCATATATTTT.

A remark on this clone: A much larger clonotype is one base distant, so this may be a read error. The CDR3 reads CASSPDSNYGYTF. The CDR3 coding sequence is TGTGCCAGCAGCCCGGACAGTAACTATGGCTACACCTTC. The chain links TRBV9 to TRBJ1-2; D perhaps matches TRBD1 (6 bases). The V and J ends lost 4 bases and 1 base respectively, with 8 bases between them. The CDR3 is 13 amino acids. CDR1 SGDLS and CDR2 YYNGEE come from the germline V gene.

In this sample, this clone turned up a few times. CDR3 nucleotides: TGTGCCAGCGGGGACTATAGCAATCAGCCCCAGCATTTT. Its translation is CASGDYSNQPQHF. The V gene is TRBV27, the J gene TRBJ1-5; a possible D gene is TRBD1 (5 bases). The CDR3 has 13 amino acids. Germline CDR1 MNHEY, CDR2 SMNVEV (reference sequence). Trimming cost V 8 bases and J 0 bases, with 8 bases left between them.

The chain has TRBV2 and TRBJ2-1, with TRBD1 matching 7 bases. The germline CDR1 and CDR2 sequences are SNHLY and FYNNEI. The CDR3 sequence is 13 residues long. V gave up 7 bases and J gave up 3 bases; unmatched junction bases: 3. CDR3 residues: CASNRGNYNEQFF. The CDR3 nucleotides are TGTGCCAGCAACAGGGGTAACTACAATGAGCAGTTCTTC.

This clone was counted a few times. The chain uses TRBV2 and TRBJ2-7; 8 nucleotides align to TRBD1. The CDR3 spans 16 residues. Germline values: CDR1 SNHLY, CDR2 FYNNEI. With 3 bases clipped from V and 2 bases from J, the junction kept 9 bases outside the gene matches. The CDR3 sequence: CASSEPRTGLPYEQYF. CDR3 coding DNA: TGTGCCAGCAGTGAGCCTAGGACAGGGTTACCCTACGAGCAGTACTTC.